The sequence of this T cell receptor (beta chain) was determined in a study of shared clonotypes between healthy human individuals. The CDR3 extends over 16 amino acids. The germline V gene encodes CDR1 SGHNT and CDR2 YYREEE (reference sequence). The sample holds one count of this clone. At one boundary the junction diverges from the germline segment, which might be a read error. Profiled with immunoSEQ multiplex PCR; TCRdb holds only in-frame clones, not every one. The sample yields about 490,000 clones, 79% seen once. The V call is TRBV5-4, the J call TRBJ2-3, with 8 positions matching TRBD2. This clonotype was sampled from a woman aged 40-49 years in good health. Some clones in this sample may be carry-over from other donors' samples. The sequencing input was PBMCs. CDR3 sequence reads: CASSQETGAGADTQYF. The CDR3 DNA is TGCGCCAGCAGCCAAGAGACGGGAGCGGGGGCAGATACGCAGTATTTT.